These 30 T cell receptor beta chains share one sample of origin, sequenced in a study of T cells in women clearing cervical HPV infection (dated by TCRdb to between 2018 and 2020). Libraries were made using the immunoSEQ multiplex PCR assay. The immuneACCESS repertoire file appears here via TCRdb, limited to in-frame rearrangements. These files lack a portion of the clones; in checked studies, under half of the deficit traces to unresolved V genes, and the cause of the others is not known. The sample table gives tens of thousands of clones. The ten most abundant clones make up around 6.6% of the sample. Material: blood buffy coat. All receptors come from a woman between 18 and 69 years old with a cervical HPV16 infection that either progressed to CIN3+ or cleared (not recorded which).

Notes on this clone: The CDR3 end lies 3 residues beyond the end of the read and is filled in from the germline J gene. V usage is TRBV10-3 and J usage is TRBJ2-7; perhaps TRBD1 as D (7 bases). The CDR3 is 14 residues long. The germline CDR1 and CDR2 sequences are ENHRY and SYGVKD. V gave up 0 bases and J gave up 4 bases, with 10 bases separating them. This CDR3 is CAISESAGGYEQYF. Partial CDR3 DNA: TGTGCCATCAGTGAGTCCGCAGGGGGGTACGAG.

To note about this clone: The read ends 3 residues before the CDR3 terminus; that terminus is restored from the germline J gene. This chain links TRBV5-4 with TRBJ2-7; the D gene is possibly TRBD2 (6 bases). The CDR3 runs to 15 residues. Germline V gives CDR1 SGHNT, CDR2 YYREEE (reference sequence). Trimming took off 0 bases at V and 2 bases at J, with 12 bases between the two ends. The CDR3 region is CASSLGPAGAYEQYF. The DNA read from the CDR3 is TGTGCCAGCAGCTTGGGTCCAGCGGGCGCCTACGAG.

A remark on this clone: The missing CDR3 end, 3 residues past where the read stops, is filled in from the germline J gene. The gene calls are TRBV20-1 and TRBJ2-3; maybe TRBD1 (5 bases). This CDR3 is 11 amino acids long. Germline CDR1 is DFQATT and CDR2 is SNEGSKA (reference sequence). V was shortened by 3 bases and J by 6 bases, with 7 bases between the two germline ends. CDR3: CSASYRDTQYF. The DNA read from the CDR3 is TGCAGTGCTAGCTACAGGGATACG.

Concerning this clone itself: The read ends 3 residues before the CDR3 terminus; that terminus is restored from the germline J gene. The rearrangement uses TRBV10-2 and TRBJ2-3; D is unclear. The CDR3 totals 14 residues. Germline V gives CDR1 WSHSY, CDR2 SAAADI. The ends were cut back, 2 bases at V and 2 bases at J, with 8 bases in the middle. The sequenced CDR3 bases are TGCGCCAGCAGTGAGGACTCAACCACAGATACG. Translating it yields CASSEDSTTDT. The complete CDR3 reads CASSEDSTTDTQYF.

A word on this clone: The read falls 3 residues short of the CDR3 end, and the missing part is taken from the germline J gene. The gene calls are TRBV20-1 and TRBJ1-1; 8 bases line up with TRBD1. The CDR3 contains 20 residues. Germline-derived CDR1 and CDR2 are DFQATT and SNEGSKA (reference sequence). Trimming at V came to 5 bases and at J to 0 bases, leaving 23 bases not matched to a gene. The sequenced CDR3 bases are TGCAGTGCTTCCCCGACAGGGGTTGGGGTACGAGGTACTTTGAACACTGAA. This sequence encodes CSASPTGVGVRGTLNTE. The whole CDR3 is CSASPTGVGVRGTLNTEAFF.

Regarding this clone: The observed sequence ends 3 residues before the CDR3 terminus, with the missing tail filled in from the germline J gene. The chain carries TRBV18 and TRBJ1-5; D call uncertain. The CDR3 loop spans 12 amino acids. Germline V gene data show CDR1 as KGHSH and CDR2 as LQKENI. Trimming stripped 2 bases from V and 6 bases from J, with 5 bases between. The CDR3 is CASSPAGQPQHF. Incomplete CDR3 DNA: TGTGCCAGCTCACCAGCGGGTCAGCCC.

Points on this clone: Coverage ceases 3 residues before the CDR3 finishes, and the germline J gene fills in the end. The J gene is TRBJ2-1, the V gene TRBV5-1; 8 bases match TRBD1. The CDR3 runs to 13 residues. J lost 3 bases, V lost 4 bases, and 0 bases had no gene match. Germline values: CDR1 SGHRS, CDR2 YFSETQ. This CDR3 is CASSGTGYNEQFF. The covered CDR3 bases are TGCGCCAGCAGCGGGACAGGCTACAATGAG.

CDR3 region: CASSLRQGSETQYF. The part of the CDR3 DNA that was read is TGTGCCAGCTCATTAAGACAGGGTTCAGAGACC. The chain combines TRBV18 with TRBJ2-5; the match to TRBD1 covers 7 bases. Read data end 3 residues before the CDR3 end; the end is taken from the germline J gene. Losses at the gene ends were 5 bases for V and 4 bases for J; bases not matched to a gene: 7. The germline V gene encodes CDR1 KGHSH and CDR2 LQKENI. This CDR3 has 14 amino acids.

Remarks on this clone: The observed sequence ends 3 residues before the CDR3 terminus, with the missing tail filled in from the germline J gene. The chain links TRBV6-4 to TRBJ2-5; 9 nucleotides align to TRBD2. The CDR3 runs 15 residues. Germline CDR1 MRHNA, CDR2 SNTAGT. V was pared by 6 bases and J by 2 bases, with 7 bases of the junction left unmatched. This chain's CDR3 is CASSKIAGEQETQYF. CDR3 DNA (partial): TGTGCCAGCAGCAAGATAGCGGGGGAGCAAGAGACC.

For this clone: Sequencing ends 3 residues short of the CDR3 end; the germline J gene provides the rest. This chain joins TRBV4-2 and TRBJ2-7, with 11 nucleotides matching TRBD2. Germline-derived CDR1 and CDR2 are LGHNA and YNFKEQ. J gave up 3 bases and V 1 base, and 2 bases lay outside the gene matches. The CDR3 runs to 15 residues. CDR3: CASSQVLAGVYEQYF. The sequenced part of the CDR3 DNA is TGTGCCAGCAGCCAAGTACTAGCGGGGGTCTACGAG.

With regard to this clone: The read gets to within 3 residues of the CDR3 end, and the germline J gene fills in the rest. The chain uses TRBV19 and TRBJ2-7; 15 positions match TRBD2. CDR3 length equals 16 residues. Per germline, CDR1 LNHDA and CDR2 SQIVND (reference sequence). V lost 5 bases, J lost 1 base, and 3 bases stayed unmatched. CDR3: CASSRTSGGASYEQYF. The DNA read from the CDR3 is TGTGCCAGTAGTCGGACTAGCGGGGGGGCGTCCTACGAG.

Note on this clone: The observed sequence ends 3 residues before the CDR3 terminus, with the missing tail filled in from the germline J gene. V gene TRBV18 combines with J gene TRBJ1-2; 8 bases are shared with TRBD1. This CDR3 region has 15 residues. V was clipped by 2 bases and J by 1 base; unmatched bases: 3. In germline, CDR1 is KGHSH, CDR2 LQKENI. The CDR3 bases that were read are TGTGCCAGCTCACCAGGCGACAGGGGTAACTATGGC. Translation gives CASSPGDRGNYG. Given in full, the CDR3 is CASSPGDRGNYGYTF.

On this clone itself: One end of the junction is discordant with germline, which a read error may explain. Incomplete CDR3 DNA: TGTGCCAATAGTATGGGACACGCAACATACGAG. Protein: CANSMGHATYE. The whole CDR3 sequence is CANSMGHATYEQYF. V gene TRBV19 combines with J gene TRBJ2-7; tentative D call: TRBD1 (6 bases). The read comes to an end 3 residues before the CDR3 does, leaving the germline J gene to fill in the end. Germline CDR1 LNHDA, CDR2 SQIVND (reference sequence). CDR3 length equals 14 residues.

On this clone itself: The read stops 3 residues short of the end of the CDR3; the missing end is completed from the germline J gene. The V call is TRBV20-1, the J call TRBJ2-3, with 10 bases identical to TRBD2. Trimming removed 5 bases from V and 4 bases from J; junction bases left unmatched: 15. This CDR3 spans 17 amino acids. Germline V CDR1 and CDR2: DFQATT, SNEGSKA (reference sequence). CDR3 sequence reads: CSALHSGLAENADTQYF. The sequenced part of the CDR3 DNA is TGCAGTGCTCTACACTCTGGACTAGCGGAGAATGCAGATACG.

Details on this clone: The read stops 3 residues short of the end of the CDR3; the missing end is completed from the germline J gene. This rearrangement joins TRBV10-1 to TRBJ2-2, with 8 bases matching TRBD2. V dropped 9 bases and J dropped 4; count of bases not matched to a gene: 4. The CDR3 has 13 amino acids. Germline CDR1 is WNHNN and CDR2 is SYGVQD (reference sequence). The CDR3 protein is CASSGTSTGELFF. The CDR3 DNA, read in part, is TGCGCCAGTTCCGGGACTAGCACCGGGGAG.

In regard to this clone: The read comes to an end 3 residues before the CDR3 does, leaving the germline J gene to fill in the end. The chain uses TRBV4-2 and TRBJ2-3; TRBD2 agrees at 11 bases. The CDR3 has 17 residues. The trim removed 4 bases at V and 2 bases at J, leaving 8 bases unmatched. In germline, CDR1 is LGHNA, CDR2 YNFKEQ. CDR3 protein: CASSPGLAASITDTQYF. The DNA read from the CDR3 is TGTGCCAGCAGCCCGGGACTAGCGGCGAGCATCACAGATACG.

The sequenced part of the CDR3 DNA is TGCGCCAGCAGCGGGGGGACTGAAGGGGTGCTAAGTTGCGAG. This codes for CASSGGTEGVLSCE. The full CDR3 sequence reads CASSGGTEGVLSCEQYF. The chain combines TRBV5-1 with TRBJ2-7; maybe TRBD2 (6 bases). The sequenced fragment ends 3 residues before the CDR3 boundary, so the rest is inferred from the germline J gene. The germline V and J ends were trimmed by 4 bases and 6 bases, with 26 bases remaining between them. CDR3 size: 17 residues. The germline gives CDR1 SGHRS, CDR2 YFSETQ.

Remarks on this clone: The read comes to an end 3 residues before the CDR3 does, leaving the germline J gene to fill in the end. The chain carries TRBV5-6 and TRBJ1-6, with 10 positions matching TRBD1. The CDR3 spans 15 residues. The junction had 7 bases not matched to a gene; V was cut back by 4 bases and J by 9 bases. Germline lookup yields CDR1 SGHDT and CDR2 YYEEEE. CDR3 loop: CASSITGTGVSPLHF. CDR3 DNA, as far as it was read: TGTGCCAGCAGCATCACCGGGACAGGGGTTTCACCC. Based on the CDR3 plus reference TRBV5-6 and TRBJ1-6, the full variable domain is DAGVTQSPTHLIKTRGQQVTLRCSPKSGHDTVSWYQQALGQGPQFIFQYYEEEERQRGNFPDRFSGHQFPNYSSELNVNALLLGDSALYLCASSITGTGVSPLHFGNGTRLTVT.

Comments on this clone: The observed sequence ends 3 residues before the CDR3 terminus, with the missing tail filled in from the germline J gene. The chain couples TRBV19 to TRBJ2-7, with TRBD1 matching over 9 bases. V lost 5 bases and J lost 6; bases outside the gene matches: 5. This CDR3 has 13 residues. Germline values: CDR1 LNHDA, CDR2 SQIVND (reference sequence). CDR3 bases read: TGTGCCAGTAGTCCCCGACAGGGGGGCGAG. Translation: CASSPRQGGE. The full-length CDR3 reads as CASSPRQGGEQYF. Full variable domain (rest looked up from reference TRBV19 and TRBJ2-7): DGGITQSPKYLFRKEGQNVTLSCEQNLNHDAMYWYRQDPGQGLRLIYYSQIVNDFQKGDIAEGYSVSREKKESFPLTVTSAQKNPTAFYLCASSPRQGGEQYFGPGTRLTVT.

In the case of this clone: The read terminates 3 residues ahead of where the CDR3 ends, so the germline J gene completes it. The chain employs TRBV20-1 and TRBJ2-7; D uncertain. CDR3 length: 12 amino acids. Trimming shortened V by 1 base and J by 4 bases, and 8 bases separated the two germline ends. Germline CDR1 DFQATT, CDR2 SNEGSKA (reference sequence). The CDR3 bases that were read are TGCAGTGCTAGAGTAACAGATTACGAG. Its translation is CSARVTDYE. The full CDR3 sequence reads CSARVTDYEQYF.

Notes on this clone: The observed sequence ends 3 residues before the CDR3 terminus, with the missing tail filled in from the germline J gene. The V gene is TRBV28, the J gene TRBJ1-5; D remains unclear. Per the germline V gene, CDR1 is MDHEN and CDR2 is SYDVKM. The CDR3 loop spans 10 amino acids. Trimming took off 8 bases at V and 6 bases at J, with 5 bases between the two ends. The sequenced CDR3 bases are TGTGCCAGCGGACTTCAGCCC. It is translated as CASGLQP. From start to end, the CDR3 is CASGLQPQHF.

To note about this clone: Coverage ceases 3 residues before the CDR3 finishes, and the germline J gene fills in the end. The chain employs TRBV6-1 and TRBJ1-2; 9 nucleotides agree with TRBD1. The CDR3 spans 16 residues. V trimming: 1 base; J trimming: 4 bases; junction bases outside the gene matches: 7. Germline V CDR1 and CDR2: MNHNS, SASEGT. This chain's CDR3 is CASSEEGQGVPYGYTF. The CDR3 bases that were read are TGTGCCAGCAGTGAAGAGGGACAGGGAGTCCCCTATGGC.

On this clone itself: The CDR3 end falls 3 residues outside the read, so it is completed with the germline J gene. This chain links TRBV20-1 with TRBJ2-5; D remains ambiguous. V dropped 3 bases and J dropped 4 bases, with 15 bases sitting between them. This CDR3 has 14 amino acids. Germline CDR1 reads DFQATT; CDR2 reads SNEGSKA (reference sequence). CDR3 sequence reads: CSARAGSVGETQYF. The sequenced part of the CDR3 DNA is TGCAGTGCTAGGGCCGGAAGCGTAGGAGAGACC.

As concerns this clone: Read data end 3 residues before the CDR3 end; the end is taken from the germline J gene. This rearrangement joins TRBV5-1 to TRBJ2-5; 8 nucleotides agree with TRBD2. The germline CDR1 and CDR2 sequences are SGHRS and YFSETQ. The V gene end was trimmed by 4 bases and the J gene end by 6 bases; junction bases not matched to a gene: 11. The CDR3 totals 15 residues. The CDR3 is CASSAGLGVTKTQYF. The covered CDR3 bases are TGCGCCAGCAGCGCGGGACTAGGGGTAACTAAGACC.

As regards this clone: The read ends 3 residues before the CDR3 terminus; that terminus is restored from the germline J gene. V gene TRBV4-1 combines with J gene TRBJ1-6; D gene ambiguous. CDR1 is MGHRA, CDR2 YSYEKL, per germline. V lost 1 base and J lost 1, with 14 bases in between. CDR3 length equals 18 residues. CDR3 sequence reads: CASSQVAIGSSYNSPLHF. The sequenced part of the CDR3 DNA is TGCGCCAGCAGCCAAGTTGCTATCGGGTCATCCTATAATTCACCC.

The sequenced part of the CDR3 DNA is TGTGCCAGCAGTTTACTAGCGGGGGTTGTTTACGAG. Amino acids: CASSLLAGVVYE. The CDR3, in full, reads CASSLLAGVVYEQYF. The V gene is TRBV28, the J gene TRBJ2-7, with 10 bases matching TRBD2. The read falls 3 residues short of the CDR3 end, and the missing part is taken from the germline J gene. The V and J ends lost 2 bases and 4 bases, in that order; junction bases with no gene match: 5. The CDR3 sequence is 15 residues long. The germline V gene encodes CDR1 MDHEN and CDR2 SYDVKM.

As for this clone: The read falls 3 residues short of the CDR3 end, and the missing part is taken from the germline J gene. V and J are TRBV5-3 and TRBJ2-7; 12 bases match TRBD1. TRBV5-3 is sorted into the ORF group, with uncertain function. This CDR3 is 15 amino acids long. V lost 4 bases and J lost 2; bases outside the gene matches: 4. Incomplete CDR3 DNA: TGTGCCAGAAGCGGGGACAGGGGGCTAACCTACGAG. Translation: CARSGDRGLTYE. The entire CDR3 is CARSGDRGLTYEQYF.

Comment on this clone: The read ends 3 residues before the CDR3 terminus; that terminus is restored from the germline J gene. The rearrangement links TRBV7-9 to TRBJ2-1; TRBD1 is a possible D gene (6 bases). The germline V and J ends were trimmed by 1 base and 2 bases, with 9 bases remaining between them. CDR3 length equals 15 residues. Germline V gene sequence: CDR1 SEHNR, CDR2 FQNEAQ (reference sequence). The chain's CDR3 is CASSLVQGTYNEQFF. The sequenced part of the CDR3 DNA is TGTGCCAGCAGCTTAGTCCAGGGGACCTACAATGAG.

Remarks on this clone: Sequencing ends 3 residues short of the CDR3 end; the germline J gene provides the rest. The chain uses TRBV6-4 and TRBJ2-1; TRBD1 aligns across 7 bases. Germline-derived CDR1 and CDR2 are MRHNA and SNTAGT. Trimming cost V 0 bases and J 8 bases; bases outside gene matches: 7. This CDR3 comprises 15 residues. The CDR3 loop reads CASSDSGTAGDEQFF. The CDR3 bases that were read are TGTGCCAGCAGTGACTCGGGGACAGCCGGGGATGAG.

Details on this clone: Read data end 3 residues before the CDR3 end; the end is taken from the germline J gene. The rearrangement joins TRBV13 to TRBJ2-3; D is unclear. Germline assignment: CDR1 PRHDT and CDR2 FYEKMQ (reference sequence). The CDR3 runs 16 residues. V was shortened by 1 base and J by 4 bases, with 15 bases between the two germline ends. The DNA read from the CDR3 is TGTGCCAGCAGCTTAGCCCGGAGCAGGTTGCCAGATACG. Its protein is CASSLARSRLPDT. The entire CDR3 protein is CASSLARSRLPDTQYF. The complete variable domain, with remaining parts taken from reference TRBV13 and TRBJ2-3, reads AAGVIQSPRHLIKEKRETATLKCYPIPRHDTVYWYQQGPGQDPQFLISFYEKMQSDKGSIPDRFSAQQFSDYHSELNMSSLELGDSALYFCASSLARSRLPDTQYFGPGTRLTVL.